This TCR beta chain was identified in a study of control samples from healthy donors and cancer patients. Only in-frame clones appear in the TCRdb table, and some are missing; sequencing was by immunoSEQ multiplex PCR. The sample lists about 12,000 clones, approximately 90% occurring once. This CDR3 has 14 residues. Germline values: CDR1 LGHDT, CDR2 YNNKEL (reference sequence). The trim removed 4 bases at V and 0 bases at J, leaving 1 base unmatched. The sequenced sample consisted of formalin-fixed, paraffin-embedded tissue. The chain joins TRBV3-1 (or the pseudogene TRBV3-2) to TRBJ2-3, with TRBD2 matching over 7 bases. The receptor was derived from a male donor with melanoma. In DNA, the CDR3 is TGTGCCAGCAGCCCTAGCGGTAGCACAGATACGCAGTATTTT. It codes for CASSPSGSTDTQYF.